The 29 T cell receptor beta chains reported below all come from one sample, sequenced in a study of Graves' ophthalmopathy and Graves' hyperthyroidism. CDR3 regions of TCR beta were amplified from RNA transcripts. An initial RT-PCR round employing HTBI primers preceded a second-round multiplex PCR. TCRdb reanalysed the multiplex PCR reads using MiXCR and keeps one entry per CDR3 protein. The profile shows over a million distinct CDR3 sequences, about 35% of them singletons. Material for sequencing was peripheral blood or thyroid tissue (not recorded which). These receptors were collected from an adult man with Graves' hyperthyroidism.

This clonotype was seen at least ten times. This chain uses TRBV11-1 with TRBJ1-1; D unclear. Trimming took 3 bases from V and 4 from J, leaving 15 bases between them. The CDR3 totals 15 residues. CDR1 and CDR2 (germline): SGHAT, FQDESV (reference sequence). Here the CDR3 DNA reads TGTGCCAGCAGCTTGGAGGTGCGGGCGGGCACTGAAGCTTTCTTT. The encoded protein is CASSLEVRAGTEAFF.

This clonotype occurred many times. V gene TRBV29-1 combines with J gene TRBJ2-7, with D maybe TRBD2 (5 bases). V lost 6 bases and J 3 bases, leaving 15 bases between the germline ends. The CDR3 is made up of 13 amino acids. Germline V gene data show CDR1 as SQVTM and CDR2 as ANQGSEA. The CDR3, as DNA: TGCAGCGTAGGCGGGTACGAGGGCTACGAGCAGTACTTC. Translated: CSVGGYEGYEQYF.

The chain carries TRBV9 and TRBJ1-5; D gene ambiguous. The CDR3 extends over 14 amino acids. Germline CDR1 is SGDLS and CDR2 is YYNGEE. Trimming pared 5 bases from V and 2 bases from J, leaving 11 bases between. The chain's CDR3 is CASRLGGGNQPQHF. CDR3 nucleotides: TGTGCCAGCAGGTTGGGTGGGGGCAATCAGCCCCAGCATTTT. Complete variable domain (other parts from reference TRBV9 and TRBJ1-5): DSGVTQTPKHLITATGQRVTLRCSPRSGDLSVYWYQQSLDQGLQFLIQYYNGEERAKGNILERFSAQQFPDLHSELNLSSLELGDSALYFCASRLGGGNQPQHFGDGTRLSIL.

This clonotype was observed many times. V is TRBV24-1 and J is TRBJ1-5, with D uncertain. The CDR3 extends over 12 amino acids. V was shortened by 3 bases and J by 9 bases, with 8 bases between the two germline ends. CDR1 and CDR2 from the germline V gene are KGHDR and SFDVKD. DNA for the CDR3: TGTGCCACCAGTGATGGCCGGGGGCCCCAGCATTTT. This translates into CATSDGRGPQHF.

Of note for this clonotype: Its ends do not fully match the called genes, so a read error is possible. This chain uses TRBV12-3 or TRBV12-4 with TRBJ2-5; 8 positions match TRBD1. This CDR3 has 14 residues. The CDR3 DNA reads TGTACCAGCAGTTCTGCAGGGGGCGGTGAGACCCAGTACTTC. Translating it yields CTSSSAGGGETQYF.

This clonotype was seen at least ten times. The rearrangement joins TRBV7-8 to TRBJ2-5; 10 nucleotides line up with TRBD1. Germline values: CDR1 SGHVS, CDR2 FQNEAQ. The CDR3 length is 17 residues. V trimming: 0 bases; J trimming: 2 bases; junction bases outside the gene matches: 6. The CDR3 loop is CASSLAPGTGAQETQYF. The CDR3 DNA reads TGTGCCAGCAGCTTAGCTCCCGGGACAGGGGCGCAAGAGACCCAGTACTTC.

The count of this clonotype is one. The rearrangement joins TRBV10-3 to TRBJ1-6, with 7 bases lining up with TRBD1. The CDR3 spans 15 residues. CDR1 and CDR2 from the germline V gene are ENHRY and SYGVKD. V gave up 10 bases and J gave up 6 bases; unmatched junction bases: 12. CDR3 region: CASTPATGSNSPLHF. The CDR3 DNA is TGTGCCAGCACCCCCGCGACAGGGTCTAATTCACCCCTCCACTTT.

This clonotype came up many times. The chain links TRBV10-3 to TRBJ2-2; a possible D gene is TRBD1 (5 bases). From germline, CDR1 is ENHRY and CDR2 SYGVKD. V dropped 0 bases and J dropped 2 bases, with 7 bases sitting between them. This CDR3 spans 15 amino acids. The CDR3 loop reads CAISESRTNTGELFF. CDR3 nucleotides: TGTGCCATCAGTGAGTCAAGGACAAACACCGGGGAGCTGTTTTTT.

The rearrangement joins TRBV28 to TRBJ1-5, with 7 bases matching TRBD1. Trimming took 6 bases from V and 4 from J; bases not matched to a gene: 9. The CDR3 runs to 15 residues. CDR1 is MDHEN and CDR2 is SYDVKM in the germline V gene. CDR3 residues: CASSTQGPENQPQHF. In nucleotides, the CDR3 is TGTGCCAGCAGCACACAGGGGCCTGAGAATCAGCCCCAGCATTTT.

This clonotype was counted between two and nine times. The V gene is TRBV2, the J gene TRBJ1-4, with TRBD1 matching 7 bases. CDR1 is SNHLY and CDR2 is FYNNEI in the germline V gene. V dropped 5 bases and J dropped 8; count of bases not matched to a gene: 14. The CDR3 has 16 amino acids. CDR3 sequence reads: CASSSRGRGRREKLFF. The DNA for the CDR3 is TGTGCCAGCAGTAGCCGCGGGAGGGGGCGGAGGGAAAAACTGTTTTTT. The variable domain in full, completed from reference TRBV2 and TRBJ1-4, reads EPEVTQTPSHQVTQMGQEVILRCVPISNHLYFYWYRQILGQKVEFLVSFYNNEISEKSEIFDDQFSVERPDGSNFTLKIRSTKLEDSAMYFCASSSRGRGRREKLFFGSGTQLSVL.

On this clonotype itself: At one boundary the junction diverges from the germline segment, which might be a read error. V usage is TRBV5-1 and J usage is TRBJ2-7; the D gene is possibly TRBD1 (6 bases). Germline V gives CDR1 SGHRS, CDR2 YFSETQ. This CDR3 comprises 14 residues. CDR3 DNA sequence: TGTGCCAGCAGCTTAAGCGGCAGGGGAGAGGAGCAGTACTTC. The encoded protein is CASSLSGRGEEQYF.

The table lists this clonotype with a count of one. The J gene is TRBJ1-1, the V gene TRBV10-3; no clear D. The CDR3 consists of 13 residues. Germline CDR1 and CDR2: ENHRY and SYGVKD. Deletions cut 0 bases from V and 4 bases from J, with 6 bases between. The CDR3: CAISESGSTEAFF. CDR3 nucleotides: TGTGCCATCAGTGAGTCGGGGAGCACTGAAGCTTTCTTT.

This clonotype was counted a single time. This sequence joins TRBV29-1 and TRBJ1-2; D is undetermined. Germline assignment: CDR1 SQVTM and CDR2 ANQGSEA. The CDR3 has 13 amino acids. The V and J ends lost 0 bases and 8 bases respectively, with 13 bases between them. Here the CDR3 reads CSVEDLLAGGYTF. CDR3 bases: TGCAGCGTTGAAGATCTACTAGCGGGGGGCTACACCTTC.

This clonotype was seen a few times. Written as DNA, the CDR3 is TGTGCCAGCAGCCAACTCTCCGGGACGGGGGCAACTAATGAAAAACTGTTTTTT. Encoded protein: CASSQLSGTGATNEKLFF. This rearrangement joins TRBV4-2 to TRBJ1-4; possibly TRBD1 for D (5 bases). Germline V lookup: CDR1 LGHNA, CDR2 YNFKEQ. The CDR3 sequence is 18 residues long. V shed 2 bases and J shed 0 bases, with 16 bases lying between them.

This clonotype was seen only once. This rearrangement joins TRBV7-2 to TRBJ2-7; 12 bases agree with TRBD2. The ends lost 5 bases at V and 6 bases at J; junction bases unmatched: 11. The germline gives CDR1 SGHTA, CDR2 FQGNSA. The CDR3 covers 16 residues. The CDR3 region is CASSHPRTSGKPEQYF. The CDR3 bases are TGTGCCAGCAGCCACCCTAGGACTAGCGGGAAACCCGAGCAGTACTTC.

The sample holds many counts of this clonotype. This chain connects TRBV4-3 to TRBJ1-2, with D possibly matching TRBD1 (5 bases). V dropped 0 bases and J dropped 3 bases, with 8 bases sitting between them. Germline CDR1 LGHNA, CDR2 YSLEER. This CDR3 has 14 residues. In DNA form, the CDR3 reads TGCGCCAGCAGCCAAGATCTGACAGACTATGGCTACACCTTC. This encodes CASSQDLTDYGYTF.

CDR3 bases: TGTGCCACCAGCAGAGGACAGGGGATAGCTTTCTTT. Encoded protein: CATSRGQGIAFF. This chain links TRBV15 with TRBJ1-1; 8 bases are a match to TRBD1. Germline V CDR1 and CDR2: LNHNV, YYDKDF (reference sequence). V gave up 1 base and J gave up 10 bases; unmatched junction bases: 2. The CDR3 is made up of 12 amino acids. The variable domain in full, completed from reference TRBV15 and TRBJ1-1, reads DAMVIQNPRYQVTQFGKPVTLSCSQTLNHNVMYWYQQKSSQAPKLLFHYYDKDFNNEADTPDNFQSRRPNTSFCFLDIRSPGLGDTAMYLCATSRGQGIAFFGQGTRLTVV.

The gene calls are TRBV10-3 and TRBJ1-5; perhaps TRBD1 as D (5 bases). In germline, CDR1 is ENHRY, CDR2 SYGVKD. CDR3 length equals 20 residues. V was pared by 10 bases and J by 4 bases, with 35 bases between. The CDR3 sequence: CASRPKGSDRVRHGNQPQHF. CDR3 DNA: TGTGCCAGCAGACCCAAGGGGTCGGATCGCGTCAGGCACGGGAATCAGCCCCAGCATTTT.

This chain connects TRBV7-8 to TRBJ2-2; TRBD2 might be the D (5 bases). Trimming removed 6 bases at V and 6 bases at J, with 14 bases between. The germline V gene has CDR1 SGHVS and CDR2 FQNEAQ. The CDR3 has 14 residues. CDR3 residues: CASSFGENPGELFF. CDR3 DNA sequence: TGTGCCAGCAGTTTCGGGGAAAATCCCGGGGAGCTGTTTTTT.

The J gene is TRBJ2-5, the V gene TRBV7-9; 8 bases map to TRBD1. V was pared by 3 bases and J by 7 bases, with 4 bases of the junction left unmatched. The CDR3 sequence is 13 residues long. Germline CDR1 reads SEHNR; CDR2 reads FQNEAQ (reference sequence). The CDR3 loop is CASSFWTGRTQYF. The CDR3, as DNA: TGTGCCAGCAGCTTTTGGACAGGGCGGACCCAGTACTTC. Using reference TRBV7-9 and TRBJ2-5 for the parts outside the CDR3, the full variable domain is DTGVSQNPRHKITKRGQNVTFRCDPISEHNRLYWYRQTLGQGPEFLTYFQNEAQLEKSRLLSDRFSAERPKGSFSTLEIQRTEQGDSAMYLCASSFWTGRTQYFGPGTRLLVL.

In this sample, this clonotype turned up many times. This chain uses TRBV6-1 with TRBJ2-6, with D hard to call. The V end lost 7 bases, the J end lost 0 bases, and 10 bases lay between the germline ends. This CDR3 spans 15 amino acids. Germline CDR1 MNHNS, CDR2 SASEGT. The CDR3: CASNAARSGANVLTF. CDR3 bases: TGTGCCAGCAACGCGGCCCGCTCTGGGGCCAACGTCCTGACTTTC.

This CDR3 reads CASREQGRETQYF. The CDR3 DNA is TGTGCCAGCAGAGAACAGGGGAGGGAGACCCAGTACTTC. The chain employs TRBV5-8 and TRBJ2-5; D perhaps matches TRBD1 (7 bases). The CDR3 has 13 residues. Trimming took 5 bases from V and 5 from J, leaving 13 bases between them. CDR1 SGHTS and CDR2 YDEGEE come from the germline V gene.

Comments on this clonotype: Being one base from a much bigger clone, this may be a read error. The gene calls are TRBV7-8 and TRBJ1-4; 10 bases map to TRBD1. V lost 7 bases, J lost 2 bases, and 10 bases stayed unmatched. In germline, CDR1 is SGHVS, CDR2 FQNEAQ. This CDR3 contains 17 residues. The CDR3 loop is CASIGTGEDLTNEKLFF. The CDR3, as DNA: TGTGCCAGCATCGGGACAGGGGAGGACCTCACTAATGAAAAACTGTTTTTT.

This clonotype was seen at least ten times. The chain is built from TRBV7-8 and TRBJ2-5; D is tentatively TRBD1 or TRBD2 (5 bases each). This CDR3 region has 15 residues. V gave up 3 bases and J gave up 5 bases, with 16 bases separating them. Germline assignment: CDR1 SGHVS and CDR2 FQNEAQ. The CDR3 DNA sequence: TGTGCCAGCAGCTTCAGGCCGGGGAAGGGGGAGACCCAGTACTTC. This encodes CASSFRPGKGETQYF.

This clonotype was seen a few times. This chain joins TRBV5-1 and TRBJ1-1; maybe TRBD1 (6 bases). Trimming pared 4 bases from V and 2 bases from J, leaving 21 bases between. The germline gives CDR1 SGHRS, CDR2 YFSETQ. The CDR3 runs 17 residues. In DNA form, the CDR3 reads TGCGCCAGCAGCATCACCCCCCCGGACAGATTCAACACTGAAGCTTTCTTT. Its translation is CASSITPPDRFNTEAFF.

In this sample, this clonotype turned up many times. J is TRBJ1-5 and V is TRBV10-3, with D unclear. Germline V gene data show CDR1 as ENHRY and CDR2 as SYGVKD. V lost 5 bases and J lost 2, with 13 bases in between. CDR3 length: 15 residues. CDR3 sequence (DNA): TGTGCCATCAGTACGGAGTGGTCGGGCAATCAGCCCCAGCATTTT. Translation gives CAISTEWSGNQPQHF.

As to this clonotype: A much larger clone is a single base away; this may be a read error. The chain is built from TRBV7-9 and TRBJ2-7; tentatively, D is TRBD1 (5 bases). The germline V gene encodes CDR1 SEHNR and CDR2 FQNEAQ (reference sequence). CDR3 length: 14 amino acids. The CDR3 here is CARSLGDLAYEQYF. The DNA for the CDR3 is TGTGCCCGCAGCTTAGGGGATTTGGCCTACGAGCAGTACTTC.

This clonotype was seen at least ten times. The V and J genes are TRBV9 and TRBJ1-2, with D perhaps matching TRBD1 (6 bases). The V end lost 4 bases, the J end lost 2 bases, and 15 bases lay between the germline ends. The CDR3 is 15 amino acids. Looked up from germline, CDR1 is SGDLS and CDR2 is YYNGEE. CDR3: CASSPRGDGNYGYTF. The CDR3 nucleotides read TGTGCCAGCAGCCCGAGGGGGGACGGAAACTATGGCTACACCTTC.

As for this clonotype: This may stem from a read error, because a much larger clone lies one nucleotide away. The chain is built from TRBV12-3 or TRBV12-4 and TRBJ2-7; 8 bases match TRBD1. CDR3 size: 14 residues. V was clipped by 5 bases and J by 4 bases; unmatched bases: 7. The CDR3 here is CASSAGQGMYEQYF. CDR3 bases: TGTGCCAGCAGTGCAGGACAGGGCATGTACGAGCAGTACTTC.